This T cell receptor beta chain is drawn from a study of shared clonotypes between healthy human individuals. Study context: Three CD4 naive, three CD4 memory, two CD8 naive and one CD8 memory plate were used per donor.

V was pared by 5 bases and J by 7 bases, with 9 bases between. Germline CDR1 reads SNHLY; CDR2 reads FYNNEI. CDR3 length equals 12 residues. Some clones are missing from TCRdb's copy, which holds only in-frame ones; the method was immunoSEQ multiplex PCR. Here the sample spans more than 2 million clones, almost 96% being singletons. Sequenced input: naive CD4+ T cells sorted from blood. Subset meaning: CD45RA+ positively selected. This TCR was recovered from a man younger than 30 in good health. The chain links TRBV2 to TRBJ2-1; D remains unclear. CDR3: CASSITVNEQFF. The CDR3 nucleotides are TGTGCCAGCAGTATTACAGTAAATGAGCAGTTCTTC.